The 5 T cell receptor beta chains in this list originate from one sample, sequenced in a study of CD8 T cells in Susac syndrome. Random hexamers served to reverse transcribe roughly 0.45 to 1 ug RNA. TCRdb fed the immunoSEQ multiplex PCR reads into MiXCR, producing one record per CDR3 protein. In the table there are approximately 170,000 distinct CDR3 sequences, about 91% of which are singletons. What was sequenced was CD4+ T cells from PBMCs. Source of these receptors: a human donor in good health.

The V gene is TRBV7-9, the J gene TRBJ1-1, with no clear D. The CDR3 loop spans 10 amino acids. V was pared by 1 base and J by 12 bases, with 6 bases between. Germline-derived CDR1 and CDR2 are SEHNR and FQNEAQ (reference sequence). The CDR3: CASSLVFPFF. Here the CDR3 DNA reads TGTGCCAGCAGCTTAGTCTTCCCTTTCTTT.

The rearrangement uses TRBV28 and TRBJ1-3; D gene uncertain. CDR3 length equals 14 residues. Deletions cut 3 bases from V and 2 bases from J, with 8 bases between. Per germline, CDR1 MDHEN and CDR2 SYDVKM. The CDR3 reads CASSFNAAGNTIYF. CDR3 nucleotides: TGTGCCAGCAGTTTTAACGCAGCTGGAAACACCATATATTTT. The entire variable domain, with the rest obtained from reference TRBV28 and TRBJ1-3, is as follows: DVKVTQSSRYLVKRTGEKVFLECVQDMDHENMFWYRQDPGLGLRLIYFSYDVKMKEKGDIPEGYSVSREKKERFSLILESASTNQTSMYLCASSFNAAGNTIYFGEGSWLTVV.

This rearrangement joins TRBV4-3 to TRBJ1-1; D might be TRBD1 (6 bases). The germline CDR1 and CDR2 sequences are LGHNA and YSLEER. V was trimmed by 1 base and J by 1 base, leaving 10 bases between them. The CDR3 spans 15 residues. The CDR3 coding sequence is TGCGCCAGCAGCCAAGTCGACAGGCCGAACACTGAAGCTTTCTTT. Protein product: CASSQVDRPNTEAFF.

The chain has TRBV2 and TRBJ2-5; 8 nucleotides align to TRBD1. V lost 4 bases, J lost 1 base, and 8 bases stayed unmatched. CDR1 SNHLY and CDR2 FYNNEI come from the germline V gene. The CDR3 is made up of 16 amino acids. CDR3 DNA sequence: TGTGCCAGCAGTGCCACCCTACAGGGGGGCCAAGAGACCCAGTACTTC. Amino acids: CASSATLQGGQETQYF.

This clonotype was found once. The chain combines TRBV7-2 with TRBJ2-5; no clear D gene. V lost 5 bases and J lost 5, with 15 bases in between. CDR3 length equals 14 residues. Per germline, CDR1 SGHTA and CDR2 FQGNSA. CDR3 sequence: CASSLQAGRETQYF. Here the CDR3 DNA reads TGTGCCAGCAGCCTCCAGGCTGGTCGGGAGACCCAGTACTTC.